This TCR beta chain is drawn from a study of CD8 T cells in ankylosing spondylitis. Study results and caveats: As for the disease-linked clones, they showed a CD8+ phenotype and occurred at relatively low frequencies in peripheral blood.

V lost 3 bases, J lost 0 bases, and 12 bases lay in between. This CDR3 comprises 15 residues. Germline V CDR1 and CDR2: MGHDK, SYGVNS. This clonotype was found many times. Its specificity is not known. TCRdb re-derived calls from the 5' RACE reads in MiXCR, one entry per CDR3 protein. The data show a few hundred thousand distinct CDR3 sequences, 9.5% to 12% seen once. The sequencing sample was made of blood, either unsorted or a sorted T cell fraction (not recorded which). The chain is built from TRBV25-1 and TRBJ2-7, with a weak D call TRBD1 (5 bases). The receptor's source is a male donor with ankylosing spondylitis or in good health (not recorded which). CDR3 nucleotides: TGTGCCAGCAGTGAGTGGGGCGACCGCTCCTACGAGCAGTACTTC. Encoded protein: CASSEWGDRSYEQYF.